The clone carrying this TCR beta chain has only a few counts. Its antigen is not identified. This table comes from immunoSEQ multiplex PCR, and its TCRdb copy is limited to in-frame clones, with some not included. The table has some 99,000 clones, about 88% seen once; the top ten hold approximately 17%. Trimming at V came to 1 base and at J to 3 bases, leaving 1 base not matched to a gene. The CDR3 is made up of 14 amino acids. CDR1 is GTSNPN, CDR2 SVGIG, per germline (reference sequence). The data derive from a study of T cell responses to AZD1222 COVID-19 vaccine. Study summary: Researchers grouped second doses given at about 4 or about 12 weeks into one pool. Study findings and constraints: Females outnumbered males among donors, who were mostly white British; clonal diversity was possibly underestimated. Unmutated variant regions are reportedly the target of nearly half of TCRs that are spike-specific.

The receptor comes from an adult in good health. The sample in question was peripheral blood, obtained on day 0 of AZD1222 vaccination. The genes are TRBV30 and TRBJ1-4; 8 bases match TRBD1. The CDR3 protein is CAWSDRGANEKLFF. CDR3 bases: TGTGCCTGGAGTGACAGGGGGGCTAATGAAAAACTGTTTTTT. Full variable domain (remainder filled in from reference TRBV30 and TRBJ1-4): SQTIHQWPATLVQPVGSPLSLECTVEGTSNPNLYWYRQAAGRGLQLLFYSVGIGQISSEVPQNLSASRPQDRQFILSSKKLLLSDSGFYLCAWSDRGANEKLFFGSGTQLSVL.